This T cell receptor (beta chain) emerged from a study of blood T cell repertoires in COVID-19. There are 14 residues in the CDR3. Germline lookup yields CDR1 MDHEN and CDR2 SYDVKM. V was trimmed by 5 bases and J by 2 bases, leaving 11 bases between them. Sequencing was performed with immunoSEQ multiplex PCR; in TCRdb, only in-frame clones are kept and a portion is missing. The sample gives approximately 100,000 clones, approximately 92% of which show up once; approximately 5.2% is in the top ten. The chain employs TRBV28 and TRBJ2-3; maybe TRBD1 (6 bases). The receptor was derived from a woman older than 75 with active COVID-19. The material sequenced was peripheral blood. CDR3 bases: TGTGCCAGCAGTCATCGGACAGCCACAGATACGCAGTATTTT. Translation gives CASSHRTATDTQYF.